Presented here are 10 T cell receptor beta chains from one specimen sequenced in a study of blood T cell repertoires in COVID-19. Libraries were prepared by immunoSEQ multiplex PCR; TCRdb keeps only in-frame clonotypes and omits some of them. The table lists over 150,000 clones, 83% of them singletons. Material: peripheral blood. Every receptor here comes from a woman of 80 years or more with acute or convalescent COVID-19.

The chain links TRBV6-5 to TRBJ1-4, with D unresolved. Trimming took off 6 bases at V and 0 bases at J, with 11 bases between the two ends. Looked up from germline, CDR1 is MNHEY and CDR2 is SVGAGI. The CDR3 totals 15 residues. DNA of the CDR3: TGTGCCAGCAGAGCGGGAGGCTCAACTAATGAAAAACTGTTTTTT. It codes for CASRAGGSTNEKLFF.

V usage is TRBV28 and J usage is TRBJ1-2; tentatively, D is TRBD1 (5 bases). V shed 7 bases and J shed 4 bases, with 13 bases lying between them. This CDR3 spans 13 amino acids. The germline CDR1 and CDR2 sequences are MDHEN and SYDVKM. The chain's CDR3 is CASTKGQIYGYTF. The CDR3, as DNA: TGTGCCAGCACGAAGGGGCAGATCTATGGCTACACCTTC.

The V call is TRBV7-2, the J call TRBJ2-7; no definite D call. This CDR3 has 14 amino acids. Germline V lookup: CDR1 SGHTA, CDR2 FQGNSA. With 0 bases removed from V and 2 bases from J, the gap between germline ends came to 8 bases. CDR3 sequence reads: CASSLARSPYEQYF. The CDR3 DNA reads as TGTGCCAGCAGCTTAGCCAGGTCCCCCTACGAGCAGTACTTC.

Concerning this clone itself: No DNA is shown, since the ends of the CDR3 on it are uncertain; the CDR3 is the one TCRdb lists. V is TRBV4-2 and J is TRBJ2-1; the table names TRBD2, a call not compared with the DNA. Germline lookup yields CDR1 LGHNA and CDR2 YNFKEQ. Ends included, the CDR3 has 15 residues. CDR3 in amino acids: CASSQDWGRGAPRVF.

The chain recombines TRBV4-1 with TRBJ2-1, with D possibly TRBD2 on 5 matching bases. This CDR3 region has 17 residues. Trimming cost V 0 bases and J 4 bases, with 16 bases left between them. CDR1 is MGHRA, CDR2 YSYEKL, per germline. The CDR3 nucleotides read TGCGCCAGCAGCCAAGATCCGAGCGGACTTCTTTACAATGAGCAGTTCTTC. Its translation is CASSQDPSGLLYNEQFF.

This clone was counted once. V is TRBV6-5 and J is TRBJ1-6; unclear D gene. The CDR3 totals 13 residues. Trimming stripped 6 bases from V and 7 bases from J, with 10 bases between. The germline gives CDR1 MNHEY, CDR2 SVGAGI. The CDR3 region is CASREVGNSPLHF. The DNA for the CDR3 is TGTGCCAGCAGGGAGGTGGGGAATTCACCCCTCCACTTT.

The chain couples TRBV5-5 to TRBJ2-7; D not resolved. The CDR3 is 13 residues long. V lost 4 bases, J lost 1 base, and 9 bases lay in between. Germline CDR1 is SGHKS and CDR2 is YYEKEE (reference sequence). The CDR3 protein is CASSLDGSYEQYF. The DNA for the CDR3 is TGTGCCAGCAGCCTGGACGGGTCCTACGAGCAGTACTTC.

Here the CDR3 DNA reads TGTGCCAGCAGTCCCCCCGGGAGCCAATACAATGAGCAGTTCTTC. It yields the protein CASSPPGSQYNEQFF. The chain joins TRBV28 to TRBJ2-1; D may be TRBD2 (6 bases). The V end was cut by 5 bases, the J end by 4 bases, with 15 bases between. Germline CDR1 is MDHEN and CDR2 is SYDVKM. The CDR3 runs 15 residues.

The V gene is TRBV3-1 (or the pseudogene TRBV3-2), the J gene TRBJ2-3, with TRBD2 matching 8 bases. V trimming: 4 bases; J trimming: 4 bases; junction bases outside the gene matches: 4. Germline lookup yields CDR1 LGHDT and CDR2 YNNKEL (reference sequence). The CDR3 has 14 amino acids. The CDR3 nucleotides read TGTGCCAGCAGCCGTGGACTAGCATCAGATACGCAGTATTTT. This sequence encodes CASSRGLASDTQYF.

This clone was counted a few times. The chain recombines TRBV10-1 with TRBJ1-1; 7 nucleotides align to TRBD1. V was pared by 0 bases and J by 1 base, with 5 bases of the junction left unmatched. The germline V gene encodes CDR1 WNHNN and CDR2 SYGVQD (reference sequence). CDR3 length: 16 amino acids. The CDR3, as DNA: TGCGCCAGCAGTGAGTCCGGACAGGCAACGAACACTGAAGCTTTCTTT. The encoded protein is CASSESGQATNTEAFF.